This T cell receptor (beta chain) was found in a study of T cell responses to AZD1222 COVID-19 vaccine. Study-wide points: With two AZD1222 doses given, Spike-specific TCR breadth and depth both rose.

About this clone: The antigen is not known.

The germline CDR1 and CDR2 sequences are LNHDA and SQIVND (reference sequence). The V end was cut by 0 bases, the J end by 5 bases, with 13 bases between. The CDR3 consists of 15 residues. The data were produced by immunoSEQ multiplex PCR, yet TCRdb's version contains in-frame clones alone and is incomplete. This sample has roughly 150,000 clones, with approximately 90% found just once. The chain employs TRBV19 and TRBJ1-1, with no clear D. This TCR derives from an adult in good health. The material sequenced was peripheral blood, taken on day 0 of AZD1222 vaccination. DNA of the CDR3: TGTGCCAGTAGTATAGATCAGCTTCGCGGGACTGAAGCTTTCTTT. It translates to CASSIDQLRGTEAFF.